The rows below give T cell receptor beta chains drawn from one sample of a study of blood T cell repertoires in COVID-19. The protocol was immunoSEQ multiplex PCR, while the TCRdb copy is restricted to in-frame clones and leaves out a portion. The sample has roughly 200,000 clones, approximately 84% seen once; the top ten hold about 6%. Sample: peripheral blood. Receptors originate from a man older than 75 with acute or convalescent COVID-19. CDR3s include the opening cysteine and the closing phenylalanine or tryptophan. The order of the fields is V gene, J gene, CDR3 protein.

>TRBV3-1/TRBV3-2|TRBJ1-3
CASSLRASSGNTIYF
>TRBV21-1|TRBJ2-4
CASSMGTGEAKNIQYF
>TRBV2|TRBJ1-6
CASCWDSYNSPLHF
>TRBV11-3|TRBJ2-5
CASSFTSGERETQYF
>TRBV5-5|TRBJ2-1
CASSTRGSSGNEQFF
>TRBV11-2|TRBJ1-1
CASSFPGQSTEAFF
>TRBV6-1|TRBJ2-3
CASSEKANTQYF
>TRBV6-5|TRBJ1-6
CASSSGFGNSPLHF
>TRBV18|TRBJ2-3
CASSKIKFESGADTQYF
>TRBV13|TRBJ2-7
CASSLGGGFSYEQYF
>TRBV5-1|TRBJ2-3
CASSLVLAGRTDTQYF
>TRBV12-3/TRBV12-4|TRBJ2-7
CASSFSTDEQYF
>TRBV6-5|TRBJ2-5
CASSRQGYETQYF
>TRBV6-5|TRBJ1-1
CASSPGGRAFF
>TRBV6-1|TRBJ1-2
CASSEGLGAYGYTF
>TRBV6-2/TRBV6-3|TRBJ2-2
CASSYPPRDYDRGTGELFF
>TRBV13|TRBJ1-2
CASSLGGGGYTF
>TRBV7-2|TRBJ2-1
CASSSPTGAGLEQFF
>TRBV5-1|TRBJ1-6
CASSQYPPGDYNSPLHF
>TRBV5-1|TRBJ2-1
CASRRSGSSYNEQFF
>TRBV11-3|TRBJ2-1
CASSPSGSDSNEQFF
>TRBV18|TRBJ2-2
CASSPPTRGNTGELFF
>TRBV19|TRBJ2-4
CASRRTSLGSENIQYF
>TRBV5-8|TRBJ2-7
CASSPTVLNLGEQYF
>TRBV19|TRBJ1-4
CASSDRGWQEKLFF
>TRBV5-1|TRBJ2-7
CASSLVGLAALPGKDEQYF
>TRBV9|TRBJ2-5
CASSALAGAQETQYF
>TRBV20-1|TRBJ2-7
CSASPAYEQYF
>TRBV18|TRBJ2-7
CASSPEGAREQYF
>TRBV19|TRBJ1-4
CASSRKRQATNEKLFF
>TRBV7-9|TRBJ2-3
CASSPAGTESTDTQYF
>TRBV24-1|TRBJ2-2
CATSDLRGRGTGELFF
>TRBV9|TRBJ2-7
CASSSGLAFYEQYF